The entry below describes one TCR beta chain. Its antigen remains unknown. PCR was performed using 60 Vbeta and 13 Jbeta primers. The protocol was immunoSEQ multiplex PCR, while the TCRdb copy is restricted to in-frame clones and leaves out a portion. The sample holds 100,000 to 120,000 clones, roughly 80% seen once. These data are taken from a study of cytomegalovirus exposure and HLA in healthy donors. Study outcomes and limitations: 164 TCR beta chains were listed as cytomegalovirus-associated. Sequences of the TCR beta chain were said to predict the HLA-A and HLA-B alleles of most subjects accurately.

Germline assignment: CDR1 MGHDK and CDR2 SYGVNS. This CDR3 is built from 15 residues. The V end was cut by 1 base, the J end by 4 bases, with 13 bases between. J is TRBJ1-2 and V is TRBV25-1; D may be TRBD1 (5 bases). The receptor's source is a man aged 25-40 years in good health and CMV-seropositive. Sequencing input: PBMCs. CDR3 nucleotide sequence: TGTGCCAGCAGTGAATGGGAGGGGCGCGGCTATGGCTACACCTTC. Residues: CASSEWEGRGYGYTF.